This T cell receptor beta chain originates from a study of blood T cells in healthy people across ages. Study outcomes and limitations: More naive CD4+ cells and higher diversity marked long-lived donors relative to aged donors. Unsorted PBMCs prevented conclusive naive versus antigen-experienced comparison.

The ends were cut back, 4 bases at V and 4 bases at J, with 18 bases in the middle. Germline V gives CDR1 SGHDT, CDR2 YYEEEE. The CDR3 is 16 residues long. With respect to this clonotype: The target antigen is unknown.

Primed by a sample-barcoded 5' primer and a J-beta primer mix, a second PCR proceeded for 7 to 11 cycles. Each TCR beta cDNA got a 12-nucleotide random molecular identifier. Each CDR3 protein is one row after TCRdb ran MiXCR on the 5' RACE reads. The sample yields 1.5 million to 2 million distinct CDR3 sequences, 25% to 30% seen once. Each sample yielded at least 5 micrograms of PBMC total RNA. The chain carries TRBV5-6 and TRBJ2-1; D might be TRBD1 or TRBD2, each matching 5 bases. Sequences were obtained from blood. This receptor was obtained from a woman aged 25 to 39 in good health. CDR3 in amino acids: CASSREKMGVYNEQFF. The CDR3 DNA sequence: TGTGCCAGCAGCCGTGAGAAAATGGGGGTTTACAATGAGCAGTTCTTC.